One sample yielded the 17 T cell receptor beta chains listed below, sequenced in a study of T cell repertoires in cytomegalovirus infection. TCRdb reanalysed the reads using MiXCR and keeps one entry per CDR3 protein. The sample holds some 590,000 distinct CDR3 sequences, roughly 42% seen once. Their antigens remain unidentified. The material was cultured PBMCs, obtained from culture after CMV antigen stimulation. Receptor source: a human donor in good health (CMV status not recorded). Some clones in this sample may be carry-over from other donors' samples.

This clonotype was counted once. The CDR3 nucleotides are TGTGCCAGCAGCTTAGGGGGGAAGGGGGGGACAGATACGCAGTATTTT. This translates into CASSLGGKGGTDTQYF. The chain uses TRBV7-2 and TRBJ2-3; tentative D call: TRBD2 (7 bases). The CDR3 contains 16 residues. V was shortened by 1 base and J by 3 bases, with 14 bases between the two germline ends. CDR1 is SGHTA and CDR2 is FQGNSA in the germline V gene.

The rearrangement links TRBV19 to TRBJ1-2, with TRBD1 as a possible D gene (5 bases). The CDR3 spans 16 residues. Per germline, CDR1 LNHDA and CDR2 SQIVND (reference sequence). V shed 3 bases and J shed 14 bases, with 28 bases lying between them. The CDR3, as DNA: TGTGCCAGTAGTATTGGGACCGGGCGGATTCCCGGAGAGAGGACCTTC. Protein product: CASSIGTGRIPGERTF.

The CDR3 DNA sequence: TGTGCCAGCAGCTCTAGGACAGGGGTAGCAGATACGCAGTATTTT. Encoded protein: CASSSRTGVADTQYF. The rearrangement uses TRBV7-2 and TRBJ2-3, with TRBD1 matching over 9 bases. Trimming took 4 bases from V and 4 from J; bases not matched to a gene: 6. Per germline, CDR1 SGHTA and CDR2 FQGNSA. The CDR3 extends over 15 amino acids.

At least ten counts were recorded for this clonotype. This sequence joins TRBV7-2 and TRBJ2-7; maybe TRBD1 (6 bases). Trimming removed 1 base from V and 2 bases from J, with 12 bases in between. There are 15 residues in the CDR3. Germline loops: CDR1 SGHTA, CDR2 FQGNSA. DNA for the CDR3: TGTGCCAGCAGCTTAGACCGGGACATTCCCTACGAGCAGTACTTC. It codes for CASSLDRDIPYEQYF.

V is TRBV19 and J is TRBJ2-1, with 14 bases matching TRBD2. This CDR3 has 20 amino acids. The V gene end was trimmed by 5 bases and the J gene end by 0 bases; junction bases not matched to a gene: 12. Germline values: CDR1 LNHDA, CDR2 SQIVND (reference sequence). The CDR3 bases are TGTGCCAGTAGTCGCCATGGACTAGCGGGAGGCCCAAGCTCCTACAATGAGCAGTTCTTC. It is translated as CASSRHGLAGGPSSYNEQFF.

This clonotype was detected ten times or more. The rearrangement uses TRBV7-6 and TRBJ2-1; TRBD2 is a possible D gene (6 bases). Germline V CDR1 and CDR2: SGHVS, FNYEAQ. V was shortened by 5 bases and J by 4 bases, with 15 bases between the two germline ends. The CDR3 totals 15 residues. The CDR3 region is CASSPGVDKYNEQFF. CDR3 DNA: TGTGCCAGCAGCCCGGGGGTGGACAAATACAATGAGCAGTTCTTC.

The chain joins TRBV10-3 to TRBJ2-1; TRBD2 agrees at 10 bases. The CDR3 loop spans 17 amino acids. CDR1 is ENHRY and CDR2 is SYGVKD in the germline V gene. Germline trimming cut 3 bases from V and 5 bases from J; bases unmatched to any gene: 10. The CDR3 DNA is TGTGCCATCAGTGAAAAAAGGGTACTAGCGGGAAACAATGAGCAGTTCTTC. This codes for CAISEKRVLAGNNEQFF.

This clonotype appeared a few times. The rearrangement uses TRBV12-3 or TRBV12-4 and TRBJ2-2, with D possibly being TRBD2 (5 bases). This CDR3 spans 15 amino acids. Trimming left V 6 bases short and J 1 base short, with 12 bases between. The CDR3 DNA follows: TGTGCCAGCAGCCCCGGGAAGAAGAACACCGGGGAGCTGTTTTTT. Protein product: CASSPGKKNTGELFF.

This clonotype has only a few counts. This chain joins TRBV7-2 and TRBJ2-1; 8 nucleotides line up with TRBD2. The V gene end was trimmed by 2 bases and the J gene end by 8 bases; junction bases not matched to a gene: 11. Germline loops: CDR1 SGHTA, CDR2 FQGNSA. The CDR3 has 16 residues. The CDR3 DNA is TGTGCCAGCAGCTTATCGGGGGGGGCCGTTCACTATGAGCAGTTCTTC. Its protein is CASSLSGGAVHYEQFF.

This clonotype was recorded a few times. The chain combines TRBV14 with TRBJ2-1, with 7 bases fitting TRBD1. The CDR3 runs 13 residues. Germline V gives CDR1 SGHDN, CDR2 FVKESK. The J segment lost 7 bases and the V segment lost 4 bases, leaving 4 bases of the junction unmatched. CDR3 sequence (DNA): TGTGCCAGCAGCCCGGGACAGATAAATGAGCAGTTCTTC. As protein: CASSPGQINEQFF.

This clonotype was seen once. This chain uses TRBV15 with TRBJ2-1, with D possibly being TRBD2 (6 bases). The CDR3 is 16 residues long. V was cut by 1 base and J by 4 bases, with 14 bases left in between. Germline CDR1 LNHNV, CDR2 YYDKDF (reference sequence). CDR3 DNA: TGTGCCACCAGCAGAGGGGATAGCGGCCCATACAATGAGCAGTTCTTC. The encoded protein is CATSRGDSGPYNEQFF.

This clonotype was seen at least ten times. CDR3 in amino acids: CASRAQIEAFF. The CDR3, as DNA: TGTGCCAGCAGAGCCCAGATAGAAGCTTTCTTT. The chain employs TRBV7-2 and TRBJ1-1; no reliable D call. Trimming took off 6 bases at V and 8 bases at J, with 10 bases between the two ends. The CDR3 is made up of 11 amino acids. Germline V lookup: CDR1 SGHTA, CDR2 FQGNSA.

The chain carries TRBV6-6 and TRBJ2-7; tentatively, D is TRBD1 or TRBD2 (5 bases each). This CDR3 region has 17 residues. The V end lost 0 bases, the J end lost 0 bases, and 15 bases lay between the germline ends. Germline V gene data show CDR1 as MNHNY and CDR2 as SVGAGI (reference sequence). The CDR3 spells CASSYSHAAGSSYEQYF. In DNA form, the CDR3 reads TGTGCCAGCAGTTACTCGCACGCAGCAGGGAGCTCCTACGAGCAGTACTTC.

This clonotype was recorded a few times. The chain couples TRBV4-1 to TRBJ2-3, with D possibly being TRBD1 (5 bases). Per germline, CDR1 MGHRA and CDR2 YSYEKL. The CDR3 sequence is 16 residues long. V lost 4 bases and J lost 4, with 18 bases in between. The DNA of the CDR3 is TGCGCCAGCAGCCCCCTCCCGGGCATGGGGCCAGATACGCAGTATTTT. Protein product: CASSPLPGMGPDTQYF.

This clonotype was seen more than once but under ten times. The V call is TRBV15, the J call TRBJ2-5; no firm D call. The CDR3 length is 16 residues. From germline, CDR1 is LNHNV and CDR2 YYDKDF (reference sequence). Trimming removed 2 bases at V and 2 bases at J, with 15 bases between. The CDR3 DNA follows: TGTGCCACCAGCAGACCCTCGCGACGGGTACAAGAGACCCAGTACTTC. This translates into CATSRPSRRVQETQYF.

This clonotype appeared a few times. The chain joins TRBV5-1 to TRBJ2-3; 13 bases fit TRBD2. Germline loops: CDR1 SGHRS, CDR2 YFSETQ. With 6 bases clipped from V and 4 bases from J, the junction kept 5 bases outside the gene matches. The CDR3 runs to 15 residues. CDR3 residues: CASTRTSGGPDTQYF. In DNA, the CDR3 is TGCGCCAGCACACGGACTAGCGGGGGTCCAGATACGCAGTATTTT.

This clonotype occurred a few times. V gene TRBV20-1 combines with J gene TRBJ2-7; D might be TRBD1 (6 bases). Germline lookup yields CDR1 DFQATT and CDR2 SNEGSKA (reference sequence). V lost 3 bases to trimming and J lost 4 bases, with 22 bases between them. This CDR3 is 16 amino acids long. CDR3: CSASPLETGKNYEQYF. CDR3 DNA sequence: TGCAGTGCTAGTCCCCTCGAGACAGGAAAAAATTACGAGCAGTACTTC.